The subject of this entry is one T cell receptor (beta chain). This specimen belongs to a study of CD8+ T cells in alopecia areata. Treatment specified: oral pan-JAK inhibitor, 5-10 mg twice daily. Extraction of RNA preceded its reverse transcription into cDNA, which served as the sequencing template. Here immunoSEQ multiplex PCR was the method, and the copy in TCRdb shows in-frame clones only, minus some. The data contain under 250,000 clones, about three fifths of them singletons. This CDR3 has 12 residues. The V and J ends lost 5 bases and 10 bases respectively, with 12 bases between them. CDR1 and CDR2 (germline): GTSNPN, SVGIG (reference sequence).

The gene calls are TRBV30 and TRBJ1-6; no firm D call. Sequencing used CD4+ T cells sorted from blood, obtained at week 4, from a patient treated with tofacitinib. This clonotype was obtained from a human donor with alopecia areata. CDR3 sequence reads: CAWYIAGSPLHF. DNA of the CDR3: TGTGCCTGGTATATAGCGGGCTCACCCCTCCACTTT.